These 11 T cell receptor beta chains were all obtained from the same sample, sequenced in a study of shared clonotypes between healthy human individuals. Repertoires were generated with immunoSEQ multiplex PCR, while TCRdb's copy carries only in-frame clones and drops some. Counted here are fewer than 200,000 clones, 65% to 80% occurring once; the ten biggest clones make up more than 9%. Sequencing input: memory CD4+ T cells sorted from blood. This sample's subset: CD45RA-negative fraction. These receptors all come from a man under 40 in good health.

Remarks on this clone: Other DNA sequences of this sample code for an identical CDR3. The rearrangement joins TRBV7-8 to TRBJ2-7; D is unresolved. V was shortened by 5 bases and J by 2 bases, with 4 bases between the two germline ends. The CDR3 covers 11 residues. Germline assignment: CDR1 SGHVS and CDR2 FQNEAQ. CDR3: CASSPAYEQYF. As DNA, the CDR3 is TGTGCCAGCAGCCCCGCCTACGAGCAGTACTTC.

This clone has a handful of counts. J is TRBJ1-4 and V is TRBV27; tentative D call: TRBD1 (5 bases). V lost 5 bases and J 3 bases, leaving 13 bases between the germline ends. The CDR3 sequence is 15 residues long. Germline lookup yields CDR1 MNHEY and CDR2 SMNVEV (reference sequence). The CDR3 DNA sequence: TGTGCCAGCAGTCCGTGGGCGGGGGCTAATGAAAAACTGTTTTTT. This sequence encodes CASSPWAGANEKLFF.

V is TRBV4-2 and J is TRBJ2-3; TRBD2 aligns across 8 bases. The CDR3 runs 15 residues. Trimming took 7 bases from V and 1 from J; bases not matched to a gene: 7. Germline V gene data show CDR1 as LGHNA and CDR2 as YNFKEQ. CDR3 protein: CASTGLAGGTDTQYF. The CDR3 DNA follows: TGTGCCAGCACAGGACTAGCTGGAGGCACAGATACGCAGTATTTT.

The J gene is TRBJ2-3, the V gene TRBV7-2, with D tentatively TRBD1 or TRBD2 (5 bases each). V shed 3 bases and J shed 0 bases, with 13 bases lying between them. CDR3 length: 16 amino acids. CDR1 is SGHTA and CDR2 is FQGNSA in the germline V gene. CDR3 DNA: TGTGCCAGCAGCTTCGGGGCAGGCCCAAGCACAGATACGCAGTATTTT. Translated: CASSFGAGPSTDTQYF.

Only a few counts were recorded for this clone. The sample contains more than one DNA sequence encoding this CDR3. The rearrangement joins TRBV4-3 to TRBJ2-7; 9 nucleotides agree with TRBD2. V trimming: 3 bases; J trimming: 1 base; junction bases outside the gene matches: 1. This CDR3 contains 14 residues. Germline CDR1 reads LGHNA; CDR2 reads YSLEER. CDR3 DNA: TGCGCCAGCAGCCAGGGACTAGCATCCTACGAGCAGTACTTC. Its translation: CASSQGLASYEQYF.

CDR3 loop: CASSDQTGGLGSYEQYF. CDR3 sequence (DNA): TGTGCCAGCAGTGATCAAACGGGAGGGCTAGGCTCCTACGAGCAGTACTTC. This chain joins TRBV25-1 and TRBJ2-7; 8 bases agree with TRBD2. Germline V gives CDR1 MGHDK, CDR2 SYGVNS. The V and J ends lost 3 bases and 0 bases, in that order; junction bases with no gene match: 10. The CDR3 has 17 residues.

V and J are TRBV28 and TRBJ2-1; no definite D call. This CDR3 comprises 16 residues. The V gene lost 6 bases and the J gene lost 0 bases, with 15 bases spanning the gap. In germline, CDR1 is MDHEN, CDR2 SYDVKM. The CDR3 DNA follows: TGTGCCAGCAGAACCGTCGGACGAAGCTCCTACAATGAGCAGTTCTTC. As protein: CASRTVGRSSYNEQFF.

This clone occurred a few times. The rearrangement links TRBV30 to TRBJ2-7, with 8 bases lining up with TRBD2. There are 15 residues in the CDR3. V was clipped by 2 bases and J by 10 bases; unmatched bases: 16. CDR1 GTSNPN and CDR2 SVGIG come from the germline V gene (reference sequence). This chain's CDR3 is CAWSLQVTSDGPQYF. CDR3 DNA sequence: TGTGCCTGGAGTCTACAGGTGACTAGCGACGGACCACAGTACTTC. The variable domain in full, completed from reference TRBV30 and TRBJ2-7, reads SQTIHQWPATLVQPVGSPLSLECTVEGTSNPNLYWYRQAAGRGLQLLFYSVGIGQISSEVPQNLSASRPQDRQFILSSKKLLLSDSGFYLCAWSLQVTSDGPQYFGPGTRLTVT.

This sequence joins TRBV11-2 and TRBJ2-1, with D possibly TRBD2 on 6 matching bases. The V end was cut by 1 base, the J end by 1 base, with 17 bases between. Germline-derived CDR1 and CDR2 are SGHAT and FQNNGV. The CDR3 consists of 18 residues. The CDR3 sequence is CASSLGNFPGLSYNEQFF. The CDR3 bases are TGTGCCAGCAGCTTAGGAAACTTTCCGGGACTGTCCTACAATGAGCAGTTCTTC.

The V call is TRBV19, the J call TRBJ2-3, with D hard to call. The CDR3 covers 13 residues. The germline CDR1 and CDR2 sequences are LNHDA and SQIVND (reference sequence). The V end was cut by 1 base, the J end by 6 bases, with 8 bases between. CDR3 nucleotides: TGTGCCAGTAGTATAGGATATTCGGATACGCAGTATTTT. This gives the protein CASSIGYSDTQYF.

The chain carries TRBV5-4 and TRBJ2-3, with 8 bases aligning to TRBD2. Germline lookup yields CDR1 SGHNT and CDR2 YYREEE (reference sequence). The V gene end was trimmed by 4 bases and the J gene end by 4 bases; junction bases not matched to a gene: 5. The CDR3 loop spans 14 amino acids. In nucleotides, the CDR3 is TGTGCCAGCAGCCCCGGACTAGCCCCAGATACGCAGTATTTT. Translation: CASSPGLAPDTQYF.